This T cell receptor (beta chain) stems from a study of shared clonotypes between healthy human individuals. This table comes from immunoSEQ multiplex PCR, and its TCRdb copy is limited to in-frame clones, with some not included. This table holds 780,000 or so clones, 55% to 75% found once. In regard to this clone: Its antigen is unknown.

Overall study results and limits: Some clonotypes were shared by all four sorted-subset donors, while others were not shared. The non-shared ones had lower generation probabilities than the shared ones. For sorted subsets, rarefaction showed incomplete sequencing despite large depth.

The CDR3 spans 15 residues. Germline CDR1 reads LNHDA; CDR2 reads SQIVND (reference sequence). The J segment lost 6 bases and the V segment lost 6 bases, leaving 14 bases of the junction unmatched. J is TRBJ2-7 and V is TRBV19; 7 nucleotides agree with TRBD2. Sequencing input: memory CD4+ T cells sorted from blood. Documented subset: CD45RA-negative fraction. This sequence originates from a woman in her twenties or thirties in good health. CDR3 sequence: CASRSRAGDAGEQYF. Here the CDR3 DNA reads TGTGCCAGTAGGAGCCGCGCGGGGGACGCTGGCGAGCAGTACTTC.